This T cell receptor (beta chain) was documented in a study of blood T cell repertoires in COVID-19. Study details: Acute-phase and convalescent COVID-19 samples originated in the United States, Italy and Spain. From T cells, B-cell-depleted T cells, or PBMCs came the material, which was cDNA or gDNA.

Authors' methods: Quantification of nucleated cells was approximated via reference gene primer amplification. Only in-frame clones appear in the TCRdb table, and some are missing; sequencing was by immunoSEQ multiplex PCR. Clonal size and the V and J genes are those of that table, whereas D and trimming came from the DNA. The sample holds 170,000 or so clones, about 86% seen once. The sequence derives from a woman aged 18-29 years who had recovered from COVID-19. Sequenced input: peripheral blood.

The DNA for the CDR3 is TGTGCCAGCAGTGGCGGACAGGGGAACAATTCACCCCTCCACTTT. It specifies CASSGGQGNNSPLHF. The chain combines TRBV2 with TRBJ1-6; 9 nucleotides align to TRBD1. This CDR3 has 15 residues. V gave up 4 bases and J gave up 7 bases; unmatched junction bases: 5. Germline CDR1 reads SNHLY; CDR2 reads FYNNEI. Together with reference TRBV2 and TRBJ1-6, the CDR3 gives the full variable domain: EPEVTQTPSHQVTQMGQEVILRCVPISNHLYFYWYRQILGQKVEFLVSFYNNEISEKSEIFDDQFSVERPDGSNFTLKIRSTKLEDSAMYFCASSGGQGNNSPLHFGNGTRLTVT.